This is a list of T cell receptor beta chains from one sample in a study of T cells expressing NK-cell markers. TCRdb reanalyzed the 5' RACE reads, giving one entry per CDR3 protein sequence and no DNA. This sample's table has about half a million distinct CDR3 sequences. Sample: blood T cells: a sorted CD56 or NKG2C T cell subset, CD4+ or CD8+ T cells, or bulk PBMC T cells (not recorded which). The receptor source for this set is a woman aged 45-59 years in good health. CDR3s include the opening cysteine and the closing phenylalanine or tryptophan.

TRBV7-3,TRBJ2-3,CASSPRQGGDTDTQYF
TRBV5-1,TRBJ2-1,CASSFSLPGRGFGSYNEQFF
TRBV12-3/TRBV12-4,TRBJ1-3,CASRPRTGAGNTIYF
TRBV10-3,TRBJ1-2,CAISKGQLDGYTF
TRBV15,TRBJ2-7,CATSRDLTITTGDEQYF
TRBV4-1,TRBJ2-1,CASSPSSGRAQFNEQFF
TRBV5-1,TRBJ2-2,CASSFNGGSKGELFF
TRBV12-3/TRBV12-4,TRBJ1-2,CASSLVRLQAEGYGYTF
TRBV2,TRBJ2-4,CASISEQGLAKNIQYF
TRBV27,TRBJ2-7,CASSKLTGGDEQYF
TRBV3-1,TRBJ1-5,CASSQIKGNQPQHF
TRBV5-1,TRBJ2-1,CASRRTGTGARREAGNEQFF
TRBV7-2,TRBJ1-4,CASSDTGTGIEKLFF
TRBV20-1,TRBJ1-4,CSARVDGYNEKLFF
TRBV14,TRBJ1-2,CASSQDWTMGGYTF
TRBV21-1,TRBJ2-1,CASSRKGGENSYNEQFF
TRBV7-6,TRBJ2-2,CASSLLDNTGELFF
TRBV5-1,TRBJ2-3,CASSTASDPDTQYF
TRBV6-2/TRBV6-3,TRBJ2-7,CASSYSSGGTYEQYF
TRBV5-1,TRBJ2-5,CASSLGARPEETQYF
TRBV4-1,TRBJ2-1,CASSQESGTTEFF
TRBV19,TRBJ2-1,CASQVYGSYNEQFF
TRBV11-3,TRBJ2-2,CARSLLSNTGELFF
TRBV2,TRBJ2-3,CASSERVRRTSRTDTQYF
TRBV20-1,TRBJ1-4,CSARVGRANEKLFF
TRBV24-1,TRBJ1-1,CATSDSLMGANEAFF
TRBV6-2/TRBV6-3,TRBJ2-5,CASSYPGQVHQQTQYF
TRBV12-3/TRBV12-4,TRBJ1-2,CASSLVRVGGYTF
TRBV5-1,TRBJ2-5,CASSLGDVSETQYF
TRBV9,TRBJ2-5,CASSVEGGETQYF
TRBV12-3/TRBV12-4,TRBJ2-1,CASSLGLGQGIGEQFF
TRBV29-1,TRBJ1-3,CSVEEWAGGSIFGNTIYF
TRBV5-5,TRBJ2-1,CASSLTPSPYNEQFF
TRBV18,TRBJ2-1,CASSLKASTLINEQFF
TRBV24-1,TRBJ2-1,CATSDSVAGYENEQFF
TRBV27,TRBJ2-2,CASSLLQGYSDTGELFF
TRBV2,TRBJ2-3,CASSRGLAGADTQYF
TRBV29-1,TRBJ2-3,CSVRGVRDTQYF
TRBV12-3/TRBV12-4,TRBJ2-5,CASSPPGEEETQYF
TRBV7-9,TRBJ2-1,CASTIMGAGGHEQFF
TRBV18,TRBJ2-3,CASSPLKGPGTDTQYF
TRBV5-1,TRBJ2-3,CASTPGWTGRTDTQYF
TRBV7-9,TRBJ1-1,CASPSSGPSNTEAFF
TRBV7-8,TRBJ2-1,CASSRAGLAGGPAGEQFF
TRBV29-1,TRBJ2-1,CSVRLDVRREGGNEQFF
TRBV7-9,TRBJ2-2,CASTNLGDANTGELFF
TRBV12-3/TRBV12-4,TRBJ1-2,CASSSSTGQGSANYGYTF
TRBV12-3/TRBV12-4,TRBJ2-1,CASSPPGQKFYNEQFF